This T cell receptor (beta chain) was captured by sequencing in a study of control samples from healthy donors and cancer patients. The repertoire was sequenced with immunoSEQ multiplex PCR; TCRdb's copy has only in-frame clones and lacks some. The sample holds 210,000 or so clones, 91% seen once. This CDR3 contains 16 residues. Germline CDR1 reads LNHNV; CDR2 reads YYDKDF (reference sequence). The V and J ends lost 3 bases and 0 bases respectively, with 12 bases between them. The receptor comes from a man aged 25 to 45 in good health. The V call is TRBV15, the J call TRBJ1-3; unclear D gene. The sample consisted of blood. CDR3 residues: CATSRGGMDSGNTIYF. CDR3 DNA sequence: TGTGCCACCAGCAGGGGAGGGATGGACTCTGGAAACACCATATATTTT.